The rows below give T cell receptor beta chains drawn from one sample of a study of T cells in Graves' hyperthyroidism and ophthalmopathy. TCRdb recomputed calls from the multiplex PCR reads with MiXCR, one row per CDR3 protein. Here the sample spans hundreds of thousands of distinct CDR3 sequences, about 14% being singletons. The material sequenced was blood. These receptors came from a man aged 50-60 years with Graves' ophthalmopathy. Each CDR3 is given without its conserved first and last residue. The D gene is left open where the match is weak. Size values are once, few and many counts, or a class for expanded clones, and some rows have none.

J gene: TRBJ1-2; D gene: -; V gene: TRBV2; clone size: -; CDR3 protein: ASSEGSRGWYGYT
J gene: TRBJ2-2; D gene: TRBD1; V gene: TRBV7-9; clone size: few; CDR3 protein: ASSSDPGQGSPGELF
J gene: TRBJ2-1; D gene: -; V gene: TRBV5-1; clone size: many; CDR3 protein: ASSLAANRELNEQF
J gene: TRBJ2-1; D gene: -; V gene: TRBV20-1; clone size: many; CDR3 protein: SARGGGGISYNEQF
J gene: TRBJ2-3; D gene: -; V gene: TRBV6-4; clone size: -; CDR3 protein: ASSEGWAADTQY
J gene: TRBJ2-7; D gene: -; V gene: TRBV7-2; clone size: many; CDR3 protein: ASSRPGGRRLEQY
J gene: TRBJ2-3; D gene: TRBD2; V gene: TRBV11-2; clone size: -; CDR3 protein: ASNLAGGADTQY
J gene: TRBJ2-4; D gene: TRBD1; V gene: TRBV28; clone size: many; CDR3 protein: ASSPWTGGAKNIQY
J gene: TRBJ1-1; D gene: -; V gene: TRBV7-2; clone size: many; CDR3 protein: ASSAYRRGASEAF
J gene: TRBJ2-1; D gene: TRBD2; V gene: TRBV3-1; clone size: many; CDR3 protein: ASQARGVGNEQF
J gene: TRBJ2-7; D gene: -; V gene: TRBV10-3; clone size: few; CDR3 protein: AIRKVDSSYEQY
J gene: TRBJ2-4; D gene: -; V gene: TRBV6-2/TRBV6-3; clone size: -; CDR3 protein: ASRGRGSKNIQY
J gene: TRBJ2-7; D gene: -; V gene: TRBV29-1; clone size: many; CDR3 protein: SVTGTPTYEQY
J gene: TRBJ2-2; D gene: -; V gene: TRBV19; clone size: few; CDR3 protein: ASSDQGGTGELF
J gene: TRBJ2-7; D gene: -; V gene: TRBV2; clone size: many; CDR3 protein: ASSEREYANYEQY
J gene: TRBJ1-2; D gene: -; V gene: TRBV12-3/TRBV12-4; clone size: -; CDR3 protein: ASSLAATAYGYT
J gene: TRBJ2-1; D gene: TRBD2; V gene: TRBV5-4; clone size: -; CDR3 protein: ASSWTGLAGNEQF
J gene: TRBJ1-4; D gene: -; V gene: TRBV12-3/TRBV12-4; clone size: many; CDR3 protein: ASSFSNEKLF
J gene: TRBJ2-5; D gene: -; V gene: TRBV6-5; clone size: few; CDR3 protein: ASSYTVQETQY
J gene: TRBJ2-7; D gene: TRBD1; V gene: TRBV20-1; clone size: -; CDR3 protein: SSDRGLGEQY
J gene: TRBJ2-5; D gene: -; V gene: TRBV18; clone size: many; CDR3 protein: ASSPREGQKETQY
J gene: TRBJ2-7; D gene: -; V gene: TRBV5-1; clone size: many; CDR3 protein: ASSLELAGLGEQY
J gene: TRBJ2-7; D gene: -; V gene: TRBV3-1; clone size: many; CDR3 protein: ASSQGRIGVEQY
J gene: TRBJ2-3; D gene: -; V gene: TRBV13; clone size: many; CDR3 protein: ASSSYKGPPGPDTQY
J gene: TRBJ1-2; D gene: -; V gene: TRBV5-1; clone size: many; CDR3 protein: ASSRGGGANYGYT
J gene: TRBJ1-2; D gene: TRBD1; V gene: TRBV28; clone size: many; CDR3 protein: ASSSRGQGYGYT
J gene: TRBJ1-4; D gene: -; V gene: TRBV28; clone size: once; CDR3 protein: ASSFQGGTNEKLF
J gene: TRBJ2-2; D gene: TRBD2; V gene: TRBV30; clone size: many; CDR3 protein: AWTSGVVMPGELF
J gene: TRBJ2-7; D gene: -; V gene: TRBV19; clone size: few; CDR3 protein: ASTGGTGAEQY
J gene: TRBJ2-1; D gene: TRBD2; V gene: TRBV14; clone size: -; CDR3 protein: ASSQGLAGFREQF
J gene: TRBJ2-1; D gene: TRBD2; V gene: TRBV4-2; clone size: many; CDR3 protein: ASSQALAEYNEQF
J gene: TRBJ2-2; D gene: -; V gene: TRBV5-1; clone size: -; CDR3 protein: ASSLVQTGELF
J gene: TRBJ2-5; D gene: -; V gene: TRBV6-5; clone size: many; CDR3 protein: ASSYKGPSGTQY
J gene: TRBJ2-3; D gene: TRBD2; V gene: TRBV7-2; clone size: many; CDR3 protein: ASSLWGGSTDTQY
J gene: TRBJ1-4; D gene: -; V gene: TRBV3-1; clone size: many; CDR3 protein: ASSQVLLGEKLF
J gene: TRBJ1-5; D gene: -; V gene: TRBV15; clone size: -; CDR3 protein: ATSRGPNMDQPQH
J gene: TRBJ2-3; D gene: -; V gene: TRBV5-1; clone size: many; CDR3 protein: ASSLGSVSTDTQY
J gene: TRBJ2-7; D gene: -; V gene: TRBV5-4; clone size: few; CDR3 protein: ASSPVGVKTYEQY
J gene: TRBJ2-3; D gene: -; V gene: TRBV5-1; clone size: many; CDR3 protein: ASSPGGTTATDTQY
J gene: TRBJ2-4; D gene: -; V gene: TRBV29-1; clone size: -; CDR3 protein: SATFSLAKNIQY
J gene: TRBJ1-2; D gene: TRBD1; V gene: TRBV10-3; clone size: few; CDR3 protein: AITQDRGQRGYT
J gene: TRBJ1-1; D gene: -; V gene: TRBV5-1; clone size: -; CDR3 protein: ASSEQGMNTEAF
J gene: TRBJ2-7; D gene: -; V gene: TRBV20-1; clone size: many; CDR3 protein: SASKDSPPVEQY
J gene: TRBJ1-5; D gene: -; V gene: TRBV20-1; clone size: many; CDR3 protein: SAHRGANQPQH
J gene: TRBJ2-3; D gene: -; V gene: TRBV7-8; clone size: -; CDR3 protein: ASSFSRPSGTQY
J gene: TRBJ2-7; D gene: TRBD2; V gene: TRBV12-3/TRBV12-4; clone size: -; CDR3 protein: ASSFASGRAYEQY
J gene: TRBJ2-3; D gene: -; V gene: TRBV30; clone size: many; CDR3 protein: AWSSQGDTQY
J gene: TRBJ2-3; D gene: -; V gene: TRBV10-1; clone size: many; CDR3 protein: ASRDTDTQY
J gene: TRBJ2-5; D gene: -; V gene: TRBV3-1; clone size: many; CDR3 protein: ASSPGSGETQY
J gene: TRBJ2-2; D gene: -; V gene: TRBV7-3; clone size: -; CDR3 protein: ASSSDATGELF